The clone carrying this TCR beta chain was detected only a few times. Antigen unknown. V dropped 3 bases and J dropped 4 bases, with 9 bases sitting between them. Germline V gives CDR1 MGHDK, CDR2 SYGVNS. The CDR3 sequence is 13 residues long. A universal primer site came from template switching; cDNA carried unique molecular identifiers. One entry per CDR3 protein, called by TCRdb with MiXCR from the 5' RACE reads. The data hold over 550,000 distinct CDR3 sequences, with just over 7% observed a single time. The sample originates from a study of identical twins. Everyone who donated was a healthy Caucasian. The study's findings and limits: Insertions were reduced in abundant cord blood beta clonotypes but not in memory repertoires. The authors drew conclusions from cross-sectional statistical analysis rather than following the same donors.

Separately, the same data were catalogued under a study of yellow fever vaccine responses in identical twins.

The source is a woman younger than 35 in good health. Sequencing was done on a sample of PBMCs. The rearrangement links TRBV25-1 to TRBJ1-2; perhaps TRBD1 as D (5 bases). CDR3 nucleotides: TGTGCCAGCAGTGATGCAGGGCGCTATGGCTACACCTTC. Amino acid sequence: CASSDAGRYGYTF.